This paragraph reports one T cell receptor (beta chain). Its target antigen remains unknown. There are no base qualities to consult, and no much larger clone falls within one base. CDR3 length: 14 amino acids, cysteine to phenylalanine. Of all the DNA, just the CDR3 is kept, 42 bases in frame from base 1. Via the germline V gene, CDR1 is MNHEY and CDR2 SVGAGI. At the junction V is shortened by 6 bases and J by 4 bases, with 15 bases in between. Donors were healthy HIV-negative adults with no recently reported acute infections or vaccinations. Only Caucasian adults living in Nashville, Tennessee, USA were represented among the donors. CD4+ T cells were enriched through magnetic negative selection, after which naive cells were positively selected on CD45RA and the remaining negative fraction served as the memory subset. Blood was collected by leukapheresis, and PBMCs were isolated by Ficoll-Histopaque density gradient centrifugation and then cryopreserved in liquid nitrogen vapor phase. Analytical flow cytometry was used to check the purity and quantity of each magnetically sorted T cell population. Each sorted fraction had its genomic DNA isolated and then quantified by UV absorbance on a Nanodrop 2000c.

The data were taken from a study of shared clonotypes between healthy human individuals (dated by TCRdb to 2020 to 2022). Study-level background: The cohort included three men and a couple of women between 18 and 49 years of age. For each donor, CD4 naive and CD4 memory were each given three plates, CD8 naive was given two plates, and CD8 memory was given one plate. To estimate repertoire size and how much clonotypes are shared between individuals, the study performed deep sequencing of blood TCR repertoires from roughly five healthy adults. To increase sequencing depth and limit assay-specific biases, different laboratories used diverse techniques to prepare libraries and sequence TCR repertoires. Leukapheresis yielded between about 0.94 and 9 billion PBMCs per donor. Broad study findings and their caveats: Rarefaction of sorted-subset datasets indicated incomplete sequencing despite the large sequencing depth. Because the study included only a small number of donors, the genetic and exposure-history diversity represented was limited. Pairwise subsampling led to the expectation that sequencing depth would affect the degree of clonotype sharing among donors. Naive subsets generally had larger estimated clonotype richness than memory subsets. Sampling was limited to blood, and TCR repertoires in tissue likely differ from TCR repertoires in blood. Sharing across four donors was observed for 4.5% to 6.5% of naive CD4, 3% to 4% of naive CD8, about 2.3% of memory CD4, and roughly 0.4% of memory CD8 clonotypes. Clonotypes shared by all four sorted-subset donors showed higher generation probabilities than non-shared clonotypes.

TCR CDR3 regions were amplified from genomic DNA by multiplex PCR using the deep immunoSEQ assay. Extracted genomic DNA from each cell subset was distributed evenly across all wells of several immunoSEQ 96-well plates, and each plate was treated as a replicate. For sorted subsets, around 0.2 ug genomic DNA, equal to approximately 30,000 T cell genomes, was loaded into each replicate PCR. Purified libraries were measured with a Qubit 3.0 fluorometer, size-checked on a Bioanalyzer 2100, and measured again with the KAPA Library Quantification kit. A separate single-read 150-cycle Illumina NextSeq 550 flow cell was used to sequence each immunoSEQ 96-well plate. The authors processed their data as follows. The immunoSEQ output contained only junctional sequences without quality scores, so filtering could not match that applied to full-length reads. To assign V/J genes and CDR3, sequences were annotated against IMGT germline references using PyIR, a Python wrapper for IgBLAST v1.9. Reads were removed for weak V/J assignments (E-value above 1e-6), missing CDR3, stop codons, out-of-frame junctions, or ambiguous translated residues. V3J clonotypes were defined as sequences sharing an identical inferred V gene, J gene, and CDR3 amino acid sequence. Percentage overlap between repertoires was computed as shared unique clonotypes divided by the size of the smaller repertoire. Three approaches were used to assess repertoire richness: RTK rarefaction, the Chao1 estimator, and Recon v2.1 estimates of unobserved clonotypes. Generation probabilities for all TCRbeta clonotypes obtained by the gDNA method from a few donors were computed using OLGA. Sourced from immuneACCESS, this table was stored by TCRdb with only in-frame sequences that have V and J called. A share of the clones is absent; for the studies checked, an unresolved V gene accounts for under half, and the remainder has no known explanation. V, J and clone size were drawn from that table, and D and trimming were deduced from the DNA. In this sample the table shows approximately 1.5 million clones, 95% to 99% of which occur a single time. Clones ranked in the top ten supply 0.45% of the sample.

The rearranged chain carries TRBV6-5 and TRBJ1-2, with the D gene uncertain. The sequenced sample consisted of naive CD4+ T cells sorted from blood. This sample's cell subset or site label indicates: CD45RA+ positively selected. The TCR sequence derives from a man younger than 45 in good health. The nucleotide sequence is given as TGTGCCAGCAGCCGCCAGACACTAACCTATGGCTACACCTTC. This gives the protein CASSRQTLTYGYTF.